This T cell receptor (beta chain) came from a study of blood T cell repertoires in COVID-19. Whole-study context: Samples came from the United States, Italy and Spain, spanning acute and convalescent COVID-19. The analysed material was cDNA or gDNA that came from T cells, B-cell-depleted T cells, or PBMCs.

Authors' processing steps: Estimated nucleated cell counts came from reference gene primer amplification. Using immunoSEQ multiplex PCR, the repertoire was profiled, and TCRdb retains in-frame clones only, with some absent. From that table come the V and J calls and clone size; the DNA was used to work out D and trimming. This table holds about 150,000 clones, roughly nine tenths found once. The clonotype was recovered from a woman between 65 and 79 years old with acute or convalescent COVID-19. Sequencing was performed on peripheral blood.

CDR3 residues: CGMTGGSGVTDTQYF. Here the CDR3 DNA reads TGTGGGATGACTGGGGGGAGCGGGGTCACAGATACGCAGTATTTT. This sequence joins TRBV7-7 and TRBJ2-3, with 7 bases fitting TRBD2. CDR1 is SSHAT, CDR2 FNYEAQ, per germline (reference sequence). This CDR3 has 15 residues.